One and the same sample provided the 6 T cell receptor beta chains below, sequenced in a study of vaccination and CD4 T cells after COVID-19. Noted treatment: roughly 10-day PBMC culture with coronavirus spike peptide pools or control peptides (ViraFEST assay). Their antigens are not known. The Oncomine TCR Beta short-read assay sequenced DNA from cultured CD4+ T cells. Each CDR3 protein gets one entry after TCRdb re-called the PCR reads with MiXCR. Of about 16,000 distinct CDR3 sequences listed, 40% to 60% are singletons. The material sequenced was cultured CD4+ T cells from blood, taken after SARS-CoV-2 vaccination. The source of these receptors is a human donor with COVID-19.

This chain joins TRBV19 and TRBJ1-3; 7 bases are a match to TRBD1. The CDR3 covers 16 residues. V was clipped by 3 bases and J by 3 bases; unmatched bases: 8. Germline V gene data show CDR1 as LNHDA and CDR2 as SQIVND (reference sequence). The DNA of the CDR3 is TGTGCCAGTAGTATGAAGGGGACAGCCGGTGGAAACACCATATATTTT. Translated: CASSMKGTAGGNTIYF.

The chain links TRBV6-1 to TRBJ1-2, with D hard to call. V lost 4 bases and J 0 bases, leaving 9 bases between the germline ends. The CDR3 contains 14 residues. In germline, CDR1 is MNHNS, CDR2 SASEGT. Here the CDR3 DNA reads TGTGCCAGCAGTGCCGACTGGACTAACTATGGCTACACCTTC. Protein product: CASSADWTNYGYTF.

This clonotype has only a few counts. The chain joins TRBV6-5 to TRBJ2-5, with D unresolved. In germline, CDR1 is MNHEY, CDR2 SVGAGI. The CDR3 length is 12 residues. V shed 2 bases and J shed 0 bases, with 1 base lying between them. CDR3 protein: CASSYNQETQYF. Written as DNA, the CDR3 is TGTGCCAGCAGTTACAACCAAGAGACCCAGTACTTC.

The chain's CDR3 is CASNPPSGTAGNQPQHF. The CDR3 nucleotides are TGTGCCAGCAACCCTCCCTCCGGGACGGCCGGCAATCAGCCCCAGCATTTT. The rearrangement links TRBV6-1 to TRBJ1-5; maybe TRBD1 (5 bases). Germline CDR1 and CDR2: MNHNS and SASEGT. The CDR3 sequence is 17 residues long. With 7 bases removed from V and 2 bases from J, the gap between germline ends came to 21 bases.

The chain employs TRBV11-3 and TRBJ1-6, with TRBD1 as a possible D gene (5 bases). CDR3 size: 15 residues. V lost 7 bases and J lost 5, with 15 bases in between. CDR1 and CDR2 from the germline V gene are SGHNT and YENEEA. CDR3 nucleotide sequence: TGTGCCAGCACCGGGGACGGGGCCGATAATTCACCCCTCCACTTT. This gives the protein CASTGDGADNSPLHF.

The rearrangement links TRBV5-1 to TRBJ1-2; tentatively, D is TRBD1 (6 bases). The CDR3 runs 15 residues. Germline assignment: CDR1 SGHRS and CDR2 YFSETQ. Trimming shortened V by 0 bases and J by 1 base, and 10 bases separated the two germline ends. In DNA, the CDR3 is TGCGCCAGCAGCTTGGGACAGGTCCTTAACTATGGCTACACCTTC. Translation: CASSLGQVLNYGYTF.